These T cell receptor beta chains were read from a single sample in a study of blood T cell repertoires in COVID-19. The method was immunoSEQ multiplex PCR; TCRdb's version includes in-frame clones alone and lacks a portion of them. The sample lists 200,000 to 300,000 clones, roughly 86% seen once, with roughly 1.6% in the top ten. The sequencing input was peripheral blood. These receptors were taken from a woman aged 60-75 years who had recovered from COVID-19. CDR3s include the opening cysteine and the closing phenylalanine or tryptophan. The order of the fields is J gene, CDR3 length, V gene, D gene, clone size, CDR3 DNA, CDR3 protein. A D gene is named only where the DNA matches it firmly. Rows may omit the clone size; those that give it use once, few, many or a size class.

TRBJ1-3 | 16 | TRBV5-1 | NA | NA | TGCGCCAGCAGCTTGGATGGGGGCCTATATGGAAACACCATATATTTT | CASSLDGGLYGNTIYF
TRBJ2-3 | 11 | TRBV20-1 | NA | NA | TGCAGTGCTGAGCATCCAGATACGCAGTATTTT | CSAEHPDTQYF
TRBJ2-7 | 17 | TRBV19 | TRBD1 | NA | TGTGCCAGTAGTATAGAAACTCCGGGACAGGGCCCCTACGAGCAGTACTTC | CASSIETPGQGPYEQYF
TRBJ2-1 | 14 | TRBV9 | NA | NA | TGTGCCAGCAGCACTCAAGGGGCCTACAATGAGCAGTTCTTC | CASSTQGAYNEQFF
TRBJ1-2 | 13 | TRBV5-8 | NA | NA | TGTGCCAGCAGAGAGCAGGGTACGGATGGCTACACCTTC | CASREQGTDGYTF
TRBJ1-6 | 12 | TRBV10-3 | NA | once | TGTGCCATCAGTGAGGACATTTCACCCCTCCACTTT | CAISEDISPLHF
TRBJ2-7 | 13 | TRBV19 | TRBD1 | NA | TGTGCCAGTAGTAAAACAGGGGTATCCGAGCAGTACTTC | CASSKTGVSEQYF
TRBJ1-4 | 14 | TRBV6-5 | NA | NA | TGTGCCAGCACGTTGAGGGAGGCTAATGAAAAACTGTTTTTT | CASTLREANEKLFF
TRBJ1-4 | 11 | TRBV20-1 | NA | NA | TGCAGTGCCCCGGGTAGGGAAAAACTGTTTTTT | CSAPGREKLFF
TRBJ1-1 | 14 | TRBV7-6 | TRBD1 | NA | TGTGCCAGCAGCAGGACAGGTATGAACACTGAAGCTTTCTTT | CASSRTGMNTEAFF
TRBJ2-7 | 14 | TRBV2 | NA | NA | TGTGCCAGCTCCTCCCACCCGAGCCACTCCGAGCAGTACTTC | CASSSHPSHSEQYF
TRBJ2-3 | 18 | TRBV7-2 | TRBD2 | NA | TGTGCCAGCAGCTTGGGGCCGGGACTAGCGGGGGGGCCCGATACGCAGTATTTT | CASSLGPGLAGGPDTQYF
TRBJ2-5 | 14 | TRBV7-3 | NA | NA | TGTGCCAGCAGCTTAGGCCGGGAACAAGAGACCCAGTACTTC | CASSLGREQETQYF
TRBJ2-3 | 15 | TRBV7-2 | NA | few | TGTGCCAGCAGCCCGCTCGGGTTAGTAGGAGATACGCAGTATTTT | CASSPLGLVGDTQYF
TRBJ2-1 | 15 | TRBV7-3 | TRBD2 | NA | TGTGCCAGCAGCCCGACTAGCGGGGGGGCCGGTGAGCAGTTCTTC | CASSPTSGGAGEQFF
TRBJ2-7 | 14 | TRBV9 | NA | NA | TGTGCCAGCAGCGCTCAGGGGAGGGAATACGAGCAGTACTTC | CASSAQGREYEQYF
TRBJ1-2 | 13 | TRBV6-5 | TRBD1 | NA | TGTGCCAGCACCAAACAGGGGTACTATGGCTACACCTTC | CASTKQGYYGYTF
TRBJ2-7 | 13 | TRBV7-9 | NA | few | TGTGCCAGCAGCTCCGGGGGTTCCTACGAGCAGTACTTC | CASSSGGSYEQYF
TRBJ2-7 | 10 | TRBV28 | NA | once | TGTGCCAGCAGCAAATACGAGCAGTACTTC | CASSKYEQYF
TRBJ1-1 | 16 | TRBV5-4 | NA | NA | TGTGCCAGCAGCTTTCGCCTACAGCGGGTGAACACTGAAGCTTTCTTT | CASSFRLQRVNTEAFF
TRBJ1-1 | 12 | TRBV7-9 | NA | NA | TGTGCCAGCGGAAGAGAGGGAGGGAAAGCTTTCTTT | CASGREGGKAFF
TRBJ1-2 | 14 | TRBV2 | NA | NA | TGTGCCAGCAGTTTACAGACAACCAACTATGGCTACACCTTC | CASSLQTTNYGYTF
TRBJ2-5 | 12 | TRBV9 | NA | NA | TGTGCCAGCAGCGTAGGCGAAGAGACCCAGTACTTC | CASSVGEETQYF
TRBJ2-5 | 13 | TRBV4-3 | NA | NA | TGCGCCAGCAGCCATGGGACTTCTAAGACCCAGTACTTC | CASSHGTSKTQYF
TRBJ2-3 | 16 | TRBV5-8 | TRBD1 | NA | TGTGCCAGCAGCTCCCGACAGGGGACGATCACAGATACGCAGTATTTT | CASSSRQGTITDTQYF
TRBJ2-7 | 15 | TRBV5-1 | TRBD2 | NA | TGCGCCAGCAGCTTGGCCGGGGGGACCACCTACGAGCAGTACTTC | CASSLAGGTTYEQYF
TRBJ1-2 | 15 | TRBV19 | NA | NA | TGTGCCAGTAACCCCCAAACGGGAGCTAACTATGGCTACACCTTC | CASNPQTGANYGYTF
TRBJ2-1 | 15 | TRBV28 | TRBD2 | NA | TGTGCCAGCAGCCCTAGCGGGGGGGCAGGAAATGAGCAGTTCTTC | CASSPSGGAGNEQFF
TRBJ2-7 | 15 | TRBV5-1 | TRBD1 | NA | TGCGCCAGCAGCTTGTCGACGACAGGGGTGAACGAGCAGTACTTC | CASSLSTTGVNEQYF
TRBJ1-2 | 15 | TRBV5-1 | TRBD1 | few | TGCGCCAGCAGCTTGGTTGGGACAGGGAACTCTGGCTACACCTTC | CASSLVGTGNSGYTF
TRBJ2-1 | 13 | TRBV3-1/TRBV3-2 | TRBD1 | NA | TGTGCCAGCAGCTGGGACAGGGGGAATGAGCAGTTCTTC | CASSWDRGNEQFF
TRBJ1-6 | 15 | TRBV28 | NA | NA | TGTGCCAGCAGTTTGTTGGGGGGGCGGCCTTCACCCCTCCACTTT | CASSLLGGRPSPLHF
TRBJ1-5 | 18 | TRBV6-1 | NA | NA | TGTGCCAGCAGTGGAGGGAGCCGGGCACGTATCAGCAATCAGCCCCAGCATTTT | CASSGGSRARISNQPQHF
TRBJ1-1 | 14 | TRBV6-5 | NA | NA | TGTGCCAGCAGTCGACAGGTTTTGAACACTGAAGCTTTCTTT | CASSRQVLNTEAFF
TRBJ1-1 | 15 | TRBV11-2 | TRBD1 | NA | TGTGCCAGCAGCTTAATTTGGACAGGGGGGGATGAAGCTTTCTTT | CASSLIWTGGDEAFF
TRBJ2-2 | 16 | TRBV5-5 | NA | NA | TGTGCCAGCAGCTCTCCAGGGACAACGAACACCGGGGAGCTGTTTTTT | CASSSPGTTNTGELFF